The next 27 T cell receptor beta chains were all read from a single sample in a study of blood T cell repertoires in COVID-19. Profiled with immunoSEQ multiplex PCR; TCRdb holds only in-frame clones, not every one. The repertoire consists of approximately 280,000 clones, with around nine tenths occurring once and the leading ten covering around 6.8%. The specimen was peripheral blood. Source of these receptors: a woman aged 30 to 39 with COVID-19, enrolled during active disease.

The J gene is TRBJ1-4, the V gene TRBV9; 8 bases match TRBD1. CDR3 length: 16 residues. V shed 3 bases and J 3 bases; nucleotides not matched to a gene: 7. The germline CDR1 and CDR2 sequences are SGDLS and YYNGEE. CDR3 coding DNA: TGTGCCAGCAGCGCCAGCTGGGGACAGGCTAATGAAAAACTGTTTTTT. Residues: CASSASWGQANEKLFF.

V usage is TRBV18 and J usage is TRBJ2-7; maybe TRBD2 (6 bases). Germline CDR1 is KGHSH and CDR2 is LQKENI. The CDR3 is made up of 15 amino acids. V shed 2 bases and J shed 1 base, with 12 bases lying between them. CDR3 protein: CASSPGGTGSYEQYF. The CDR3 DNA reads TGTGCCAGCTCACCAGGCGGGACCGGGTCCTACGAGCAGTACTTC.

The chain carries TRBV11-2 and TRBJ1-4, with 7 bases lining up with TRBD1. The junction had 5 bases not matched to a gene; V was cut back by 3 bases and J by 7 bases. The CDR3 spans 14 residues. The germline CDR1 and CDR2 sequences are SGHAT and FQNNGV. The CDR3 loop is CASSLTPGGEKLFF. CDR3 in DNA: TGTGCCAGCAGCTTGACTCCAGGGGGTGAAAAACTGTTTTTT.

V usage is TRBV7-2 and J usage is TRBJ2-7; 7 nucleotides align to TRBD1. V lost 6 bases to trimming and J lost 2 bases; unmatched junction nucleotides: 4. The CDR3 contains 13 residues. Germline-derived CDR1 and CDR2 are SGHTA and FQGNSA. The chain's CDR3 is CASRYQGAYEQYF. CDR3 DNA: TGTGCCAGCAGGTATCAGGGGGCCTACGAGCAGTACTTC.

This clone was observed once. The rearrangement uses TRBV5-6 and TRBJ1-6; TRBD1 matches 11 bases. This CDR3 region has 16 residues. With V trimmed by 1 base and J by 7 bases, 4 bases remained unmatched. The germline gives CDR1 SGHDT, CDR2 YYEEEE. The CDR3 loop reads CASSLRDRGENSPLHF. In DNA, the CDR3 is TGTGCCAGCAGCTTGCGGGACAGGGGGGAAAATTCACCCCTCCACTTT.

The gene calls are TRBV27 and TRBJ1-1; no firm D call. With 4 bases removed from V and 3 bases from J, the gap between germline ends came to 6 bases. The germline gives CDR1 MNHEY, CDR2 SMNVEV (reference sequence). This CDR3 has 12 amino acids. CDR3 residues: CASSSPDTEAFF. The CDR3 nucleotides are TGTGCCAGCAGTTCCCCTGACACTGAAGCTTTCTTT.

This chain links TRBV27 with TRBJ2-7, with TRBD2 matching over 7 bases. This CDR3 is built from 16 residues. V lost 6 bases, J lost 0 bases, and 11 bases stayed unmatched. CDR1 MNHEY and CDR2 SMNVEV come from the germline V gene (reference sequence). The CDR3 protein is CASSSRLAGTSYEQYF. The CDR3 coding sequence is TGTGCCAGCAGCTCTCGACTAGCTGGAACCTCCTACGAGCAGTACTTC.

This clone was recorded once. The gene calls are TRBV10-3 and TRBJ2-3; tentative D call: TRBD2 (6 bases). This CDR3 spans 14 amino acids. Trimming cost V 4 bases and J 0 bases, with 8 bases left between them. Per germline, CDR1 ENHRY and CDR2 SYGVKD. The CDR3 nucleotides read TGTGCCATCAGTGCGGGGGACAGCACAGATACGCAGTATTTT. This sequence encodes CAISAGDSTDTQYF.

This clone was counted a single time. The chain has TRBV2 and TRBJ2-4, with 7 bases that match TRBD2. V trimming: 5 bases; J trimming: 3 bases; junction bases outside the gene matches: 13. The CDR3 extends over 17 amino acids. Germline V gene sequence: CDR1 SNHLY, CDR2 FYNNEI. CDR3 region: CASSRTSQRFGKNIQYF. CDR3 bases: TGTGCCAGCAGTCGGACTAGTCAAAGATTTGGCAAAAACATTCAGTACTTC.

The gene calls are TRBV7-9 and TRBJ2-1, with a tentative D call TRBD2 (6 bases). The CDR3 loop spans 13 amino acids. V was cut by 0 bases and J by 7 bases, with 7 bases left in between. Germline CDR1 and CDR2: SEHNR and FQNEAQ (reference sequence). The chain's CDR3 is CASSLAAGNEQFF. Written as DNA, the CDR3 is TGTGCCAGCAGCTTAGCGGCGGGGAATGAGCAGTTCTTC.

The rearrangement links TRBV10-3 to TRBJ2-5, with a weak D call TRBD2 (6 bases). Germline V CDR1 and CDR2: ENHRY, SYGVKD. Trimming left V 4 bases short and J 3 bases short, with 9 bases between. The CDR3 extends over 13 amino acids. The chain's CDR3 is CAISGGGKETQYF. Written as DNA, the CDR3 is TGTGCCATCAGTGGCGGAGGGAAAGAGACCCAGTACTTC.

The chain uses TRBV2 and TRBJ2-2; TRBD1 aligns across 10 bases. With V trimmed by 7 bases and J by 4 bases, 6 bases remained unmatched. The germline V gene encodes CDR1 SNHLY and CDR2 FYNNEI. The CDR3 sequence is 15 residues long. The DNA of the CDR3 is TGTGCCAGCAATCACGGGGACAGGGGCACCGGGGAGCTGTTTTTT. Protein product: CASNHGDRGTGELFF.

The CDR3 loop is CASSPPGATEAFF. In nucleotides, the CDR3 is TGTGCCAGCTCACCACCGGGGGCCACTGAAGCTTTCTTT. The V and J genes are TRBV18 and TRBJ1-1; D is perhaps TRBD1 (6 bases). The length of the CDR3 is 13 residues. CDR1 is KGHSH and CDR2 is LQKENI in the germline V gene. V lost 0 bases, J lost 4 bases, and 6 bases lay in between.

This chain uses TRBV7-6 with TRBJ1-3; no firm D call. Germline CDR1 reads SGHVS; CDR2 reads FNYEAQ. The CDR3 spans 17 residues. V was pared by 5 bases and J by 4 bases, with 21 bases between. CDR3 in DNA: TGTGCCAGCAGCCCCTCACCCCCACCGGGTTCGGGAAACACCATATATTTT. Translating it yields CASSPSPPPGSGNTIYF. The whole variable domain, filled in from reference TRBV7-6 and TRBJ1-3, reads GAGVSQSPRYKVTKRGQDVALRCDPISGHVSLYWYRQALGQGPEFLTYFNYEAQQDKSGLPNDRFSAERPEGSISTLTIQRTEQRDSAMYRCASSPSPPPGSGNTIYFGEGSWLTVV.

This rearrangement joins TRBV3-1 (or the pseudogene TRBV3-2) to TRBJ2-7; 7 bases map to TRBD2. Trimming at V came to 0 bases and at J to 4 bases, leaving 9 bases not matched to a gene. Germline values: CDR1 LGHDT, CDR2 YNNKEL (reference sequence). The length of the CDR3 is 16 residues. CDR3 bases: TGTGCCAGCAGCCAAGAAGGGCTAGCGGTCTTTTACGAGCAGTACTTC. This sequence encodes CASSQEGLAVFYEQYF.

This clone has a single count. The chain employs TRBV7-9 and TRBJ2-1; TRBD2 agrees at 9 bases. The V and J ends lost 1 base and 3 bases, in that order; junction bases with no gene match: 4. The CDR3 runs 16 residues. CDR1 SEHNR and CDR2 FQNEAQ come from the germline V gene (reference sequence). CDR3 in amino acids: CASSLGGAGGYNEQFF. The CDR3 DNA is TGTGCCAGCAGCTTAGGGGGAGCGGGAGGCTACAATGAGCAGTTCTTC. The entire variable domain, with the rest obtained from reference TRBV7-9 and TRBJ2-1, is as follows: DTGVSQNPRHKITKRGQNVTFRCDPISEHNRLYWYRQTLGQGPEFLTYFQNEAQLEKSRLLSDRFSAERPKGSFSTLEIQRTEQGDSAMYLCASSLGGAGGYNEQFFGPGTRLTVL.

The rearrangement links TRBV4-3 to TRBJ1-1; 11 bases agree with TRBD1. Per the germline V gene, CDR1 is LGHNA and CDR2 is YSLEER. V was pared by 4 bases and J by 5 bases, with 6 bases of the junction left unmatched. The CDR3 totals 15 residues. CDR3 DNA: TGCGCCAGCAGCCTTCGGACAGGGGGCAATACTGAAGCTTTCTTT. This sequence encodes CASSLRTGGNTEAFF.

This chain connects TRBV2 to TRBJ2-5; TRBD2 aligns across 12 bases. CDR3 length: 13 amino acids. The junction had 3 bases not matched to a gene; V was cut back by 10 bases and J by 3 bases. Germline V lookup: CDR1 SNHLY, CDR2 FYNNEI. CDR3 residues: CATRLAGEETQYF. In DNA, the CDR3 is TGTGCCACCCGACTAGCGGGAGAAGAGACCCAGTACTTC.

This clone was seen only once. V is TRBV3-1 (or the pseudogene TRBV3-2) and J is TRBJ1-5; D remains unclear. The CDR3 contains 13 residues. V gave up 1 base and J gave up 5 bases, with 6 bases separating them. Germline CDR1 and CDR2: LGHDT and YNNKEL (reference sequence). CDR3 DNA: TGTGCCAGCAGCCAAGTCCCTGATCAGCCCCAGCATTTT. Its translation is CASSQVPDQPQHF.

This sequence joins TRBV24-1 and TRBJ2-1, with a possible D match to TRBD2 (6 bases). Trimming pared 0 bases from V and 8 bases from J, leaving 10 bases between. The germline gives CDR1 KGHDR, CDR2 SFDVKD. The CDR3 consists of 14 residues. As DNA, the CDR3 is TGTGCCACCAGTGATTTGGTACCTAGCGATGAGCAGTTCTTC. It yields the protein CATSDLVPSDEQFF.

The chain combines TRBV30 with TRBJ1-1; weak D call: TRBD1 (6 bases). V shed 0 bases and J shed 8 bases, with 16 bases lying between them. From germline, CDR1 is GTSNPN and CDR2 SVGIG (reference sequence). The CDR3 runs 14 residues. Here the CDR3 reads CAWSVVYAGEEAFF. CDR3 nucleotides: TGTGCCTGGAGTGTCGTCTATGCAGGGGAAGAAGCTTTCTTT.

V usage is TRBV19 and J usage is TRBJ2-4; TRBD2 matches at 8 bases. J was trimmed by 3 bases and V by 7 bases; bases with no gene match: 14. The CDR3 sequence is 17 residues long. Germline V lookup: CDR1 LNHDA, CDR2 SQIVND (reference sequence). CDR3 sequence (DNA): TGTGCCAGTACCCCCCAGCGGGAGTGGGGGGGCAAAAACATTCAGTACTTC. Protein sequence: CASTPQREWGGKNIQYF.

The rearrangement joins TRBV3-1 (or the pseudogene TRBV3-2) to TRBJ1-2, with no clear D. The CDR3 covers 11 residues. CDR1 LGHDT and CDR2 YNNKEL come from the germline V gene (reference sequence). V was pared by 4 bases and J by 7 bases, with 7 bases between. The CDR3 DNA follows: TGTGCCAGCAGCCTGGAGGGTGGCTACACCTTC. It encodes CASSLEGGYTF.

This clone was observed a single time. CDR3 residues: CAWSVTRFNNSPLHF. The CDR3 DNA reads as TGTGCCTGGAGTGTAACCAGGTTTAATAATTCACCCCTCCACTTT. The chain is built from TRBV30 and TRBJ1-6, with D hard to call. The CDR3 runs to 15 residues. V gave up 0 bases and J gave up 5 bases, with 11 bases separating them. Germline values: CDR1 GTSNPN, CDR2 SVGIG (reference sequence).

This chain joins TRBV5-8 and TRBJ2-3, with 7 bases identical to TRBD1. V was clipped by 4 bases and J by 1 base; unmatched bases: 6. This CDR3 comprises 15 residues. Germline values: CDR1 SGHTS, CDR2 YDEGEE. DNA for the CDR3: TGTGCCAGCAGCGCTACGGGACAGCGCACAGATACGCAGTATTTT. Translation: CASSATGQRTDTQYF.

J is TRBJ1-2 and V is TRBV15; perhaps TRBD1 as D (5 bases). Trimming removed 3 bases at V and 8 bases at J, with 13 bases between. CDR3 length: 13 amino acids. Per the germline V gene, CDR1 is LNHNV and CDR2 is YYDKDF (reference sequence). Here the CDR3 reads CATSSRRVGGYTF. The DNA for the CDR3 is TGTGCCACCAGCAGCCGCAGGGTGGGCGGCTACACCTTC.

The genes are TRBV3-1 (or the pseudogene TRBV3-2) and TRBJ2-5; TRBD2 is a possible D gene (5 bases). CDR3 length: 15 residues. Germline V CDR1 and CDR2: LGHDT, YNNKEL (reference sequence). The V end lost 0 bases, the J end lost 2 bases, and 10 bases lay between the germline ends. The CDR3 DNA reads as TGTGCCAGCAGCCAAGATGGAGGCAGGCAAGAGACCCAGTACTTC. This codes for CASSQDGGRQETQYF.